Following are 31 T cell receptor beta chains from one sample sequenced in a study of cytomegalovirus exposure and HLA in healthy donors (dated by TCRdb to about 2017). Libraries were constructed by the immunoSEQ multiplex PCR assay. For the multiplex PCR, a mixture combining 60 forward primers for TCR Vbeta segments and 13 reverse primers for TCR Jbeta segments was used. This is the immuneACCESS table as TCRdb keeps it, with only in-frame sequences that have V and J called. A part of the clones is gone; compared with another copy, unresolved V genes explain less than half, and the rest is unexplained. Within this sample are 50,000 or so clones, with 72% of them counted one time only. The ten most abundant clones make up more than 9% of the sample. The sequenced material came from PBMCs. Receptors originate from a woman in her forties or fifties in good health and CMV-seronegative.

This clone rates as medium-sized. CDR3 coding DNA: TGTGCCACCAGCGGGGGGACAGAGGGCAATCAGCCCCAGCATTTT. Translation gives CATSGGTEGNQPQHF. This chain joins TRBV15 and TRBJ1-5; 7 nucleotides line up with TRBD1. The ends lost 5 bases at V and 2 bases at J; junction bases unmatched: 6. Germline V gives CDR1 LNHNV, CDR2 YYDKDF (reference sequence). CDR3 size: 15 residues.

This rearrangement joins TRBV25-1 to TRBJ2-3; tentatively, D is TRBD2 (6 bases). The CDR3 runs to 14 residues. Germline CDR1 MGHDK, CDR2 SYGVNS. V lost 3 bases and J lost 10, with 17 bases in between. This CDR3 is CASSDGTGGWAQYF. CDR3 coding DNA: TGTGCCAGCAGTGACGGCACCGGGGGATGGGCGCAGTATTTT.

The gene calls are TRBV27 and TRBJ2-7; D uncertain. Germline assignment: CDR1 MNHEY and CDR2 SMNVEV (reference sequence). Trimming removed 4 bases at V and 3 bases at J, with 4 bases between. This CDR3 comprises 11 residues. CDR3 nucleotides: TGTGCCAGCAGTTCTTTCTACGAGCAGTACTTC. It is translated as CASSSFYEQYF.

The chain carries TRBV5-8 and TRBJ1-2; maybe TRBD1 (5 bases). With 7 bases removed from V and 4 bases from J, the gap between germline ends came to 17 bases. The CDR3 extends over 14 amino acids. The germline CDR1 and CDR2 sequences are SGHTS and YDEGEE. The CDR3 protein is CASGAEKAFYGYTF. As DNA, the CDR3 is TGTGCCAGCGGGGCAGAGAAGGCCTTCTATGGCTACACCTTC.

CDR3 sequence: CAWSVNRAHEQYF. Here the CDR3 DNA reads TGTGCCTGGAGTGTTAACAGGGCCCACGAGCAGTACTTC. The V gene is TRBV30, the J gene TRBJ2-7, with D tentatively TRBD1 (6 bases). Trimming left V 0 bases short and J 5 bases short, with 11 bases between. The CDR3 loop spans 13 amino acids. Germline V gene data show CDR1 as GTSNPN and CDR2 as SVGIG (reference sequence).

V is TRBV19 and J is TRBJ1-2; 7 nucleotides agree with TRBD1. V shed 1 base, J shed 8 bases, and the junction held 4 bases outside the gene matches. CDR3 length equals 13 residues. Germline CDR1 and CDR2: LNHDA and SQIVND (reference sequence). CDR3 protein: CASSIARQGGYTF. The CDR3 coding sequence is TGTGCCAGTAGTATAGCAAGACAGGGAGGCTACACCTTC.

The chain joins TRBV4-2 to TRBJ2-3; weak D call: TRBD2 (7 bases). Trimming shortened V by 1 base and J by 1 base, and 15 bases separated the two germline ends. This CDR3 has 17 residues. CDR1 is LGHNA, CDR2 YNFKEQ, per germline. The CDR3 sequence is CASSQGRGAGGTDTQYF. The CDR3 bases are TGTGCCAGCAGCCAAGGGAGGGGGGCGGGGGGCACAGATACGCAGTATTTT.

The genes are TRBV4-2 and TRBJ1-4; 7 bases are a match to TRBD1. With V trimmed by 3 bases and J by 14 bases, 12 bases remained unmatched. Germline CDR1 is LGHNA and CDR2 is YNFKEQ. This CDR3 spans 14 amino acids. CDR3 in amino acids: CASSHPRQGPRLFF. The CDR3 nucleotides read TGTGCCAGCAGCCACCCTAGACAGGGCCCCAGGCTGTTTTTT.

The chain uses TRBV5-4 and TRBJ2-5, with 7 bases identical to TRBD2. CDR3 length equals 13 residues. V lost 6 bases, J lost 5 bases, and 7 bases stayed unmatched. Germline CDR1 reads SGHNT; CDR2 reads YYREEE (reference sequence). CDR3 sequence: CASTFSGGETQYF. DNA of the CDR3: TGTGCCAGCACCTTTTCCGGGGGGGAGACCCAGTACTTC.

The rearrangement joins TRBV9 to TRBJ1-2; D uncertain. Germline assignment: CDR1 SGDLS and CDR2 YYNGEE. V shed 5 bases and J shed 7 bases, with 18 bases lying between them. The CDR3 totals 14 residues. CDR3 coding DNA: TGTGCCAGCAGTTTAAACCTTGGCAGCGGTGGCTACACCTTC. Protein product: CASSLNLGSGGYTF.

The chain carries TRBV7-2 and TRBJ2-1; TRBD2 aligns across 10 bases. The CDR3 totals 13 residues. From germline, CDR1 is SGHTA and CDR2 FQGNSA. V lost 3 bases to trimming and J lost 13 bases; unmatched junction nucleotides: 6. CDR3: CASSFGVAGGQFF. In DNA, the CDR3 is TGTGCCAGCAGCTTCGGGGTAGCGGGGGGACAGTTCTTC.

The J gene is TRBJ2-1, the V gene TRBV6-1; tentative D call: TRBD2 (6 bases). V gave up 3 bases and J gave up 14 bases, with 17 bases separating them. The germline CDR1 and CDR2 sequences are MNHNS and SASEGT. The CDR3 contains 13 residues. CDR3 DNA sequence: TGTGCCAGCAGTGAGGAGGGTGGCACAGAAGAGTTCTTC. Translation: CASSEEGGTEEFF.

The chain carries TRBV28 and TRBJ2-1, with TRBD2 as a possible D gene (6 bases). Deletions cut 3 bases from V and 1 base from J, with 7 bases between. The germline gives CDR1 MDHEN, CDR2 SYDVKM. The CDR3 consists of 14 residues. CDR3 sequence (DNA): TGTGCCAGCAGTTTCGGGGGATCCTACAATGAGCAGTTCTTC. Encoded protein: CASSFGGSYNEQFF.

The V and J genes are TRBV11-2 and TRBJ2-7; TRBD1 aligns across 12 bases. Germline-derived CDR1 and CDR2 are SGHAT and FQNNGV. V lost 5 bases and J lost 4; bases outside the gene matches: 9. The CDR3 sequence is 16 residues long. The DNA for the CDR3 is TGTGCCAGCAGCGTAACCGGGACAGGGGGCTTATACGAGCAGTACTTC. Protein product: CASSVTGTGGLYEQYF.

V usage is TRBV6-5 and J usage is TRBJ2-7; D possibly corresponds to TRBD1 (6 bases). The length of the CDR3 is 15 residues. The germline V gene has CDR1 MNHEY and CDR2 SVGAGI. V gave up 3 bases and J gave up 3 bases, with 15 bases separating them. The CDR3 reads CASSYNRDTDYEQYF. The CDR3 nucleotides are TGTGCCAGCAGTTATAACCGGGACACAGACTACGAGCAGTACTTC.

Note on this clone: Distinct nucleotide sequences in the sample also encode this CDR3. The V and J genes are TRBV5-1 and TRBJ1-4; D call uncertain. V was pared by 2 bases and J by 0 bases, with 5 bases between. Germline-derived CDR1 and CDR2 are SGHRS and YFSETQ. This CDR3 spans 14 amino acids. CDR3 in DNA: TGCGCCAGCAGCTTAGACTCAACTAATGAAAAACTGTTTTTT. Translation: CASSLDSTNEKLFF.

As regards this clone: A read error may account for a junction end that differs from germline. The gene calls are TRBV6-5 and TRBJ2-2; D unclear. The CDR3 runs 16 residues. Germline V gene data show CDR1 as MNHEY and CDR2 as SVGAGI. This CDR3 is CANSYSRLLNTGELFF. CDR3 in DNA: TGTGCCAACAGTTACTCGAGGCTGCTGAACACCGGGGAGCTGTTTTTT.

The genes are TRBV28 and TRBJ1-2; the match to TRBD1 covers 7 bases. Germline V lookup: CDR1 MDHEN, CDR2 SYDVKM. This CDR3 is built from 15 residues. With 8 bases clipped from V and 3 bases from J, the junction kept 12 bases outside the gene matches. The CDR3 coding sequence is TGTGCCAGCCGGGGGACAGTCGGGGGGGACTATGGCTACACCTTC. Its protein is CASRGTVGGDYGYTF.

The table lists this clone with a few counts. This chain uses TRBV5-4 with TRBJ1-1; D remains ambiguous. CDR1 is SGHNT and CDR2 is YYREEE in the germline V gene (reference sequence). The CDR3 sequence is 13 residues long. Between the trimmed V and J ends, which lost 2 bases and 7 bases, there was a span of 12 bases. The CDR3, as DNA: TGTGCCAGCAGCTTCTTGACGAGCGATGAAGCTTTCTTT. Its protein is CASSFLTSDEAFF. The variable domain in full, completed from reference TRBV5-4 and TRBJ1-1, reads ETGVTQSPTHLIKTRGQQVTLRCSSQSGHNTVSWYQQALGQGPQFIFQYYREEENGRGNFPPRFSGLQFPNYSSELNVNALELDDSALYLCASSFLTSDEAFFGQGTRLTVV.

This clone was counted a few times. The chain joins TRBV2 to TRBJ2-7, with D possibly matching TRBD1 (6 bases). Trimming took off 8 bases at V and 6 bases at J, with 20 bases between the two ends. Germline V gene sequence: CDR1 SNHLY, CDR2 FYNNEI. The CDR3 totals 14 residues. CDR3 nucleotide sequence: TGTGCCAGCTTCCGGGACAATCCCCCGGCCGAGCAGTACTTC. Its protein product is CASFRDNPPAEQYF. Full variable domain (missing parts from reference TRBV2 and TRBJ2-7): EPEVTQTPSHQVTQMGQEVILRCVPISNHLYFYWYRQILGQKVEFLVSFYNNEISEKSEIFDDQFSVERPDGSNFTLKIRSTKLEDSAMYFCASFRDNPPAEQYFGPGTRLTVT.

A few counts support this clone. The chain recombines TRBV27 with TRBJ1-5; 9 bases are a match to TRBD1. Germline lookup yields CDR1 MNHEY and CDR2 SMNVEV (reference sequence). Trimming at V came to 5 bases and at J to 6 bases, leaving 14 bases not matched to a gene. The CDR3 spans 17 residues. The CDR3 DNA reads as TGTGCCAGCAGTCCCGACAGGGGGGGGACATCTAGTCAGCCCCAGCATTTT. This encodes CASSPDRGGTSSQPQHF.

CDR3 sequence reads: CASSSRDSGRLRIGELFF. CDR3 in DNA: TGCGCCAGCAGCTCGCGGGATAGCGGGAGGTTAAGAATCGGGGAGCTGTTTTTT. The chain joins TRBV5-1 to TRBJ2-2; 10 bases agree with TRBD2. The CDR3 is 18 amino acids. The ends lost 3 bases at V and 7 bases at J; junction bases unmatched: 15. In germline, CDR1 is SGHRS, CDR2 YFSETQ.

This sequence joins TRBV2 and TRBJ1-2; 10 positions agree with TRBD1. The trim removed 6 bases at V and 5 bases at J, leaving 12 bases unmatched. The CDR3 spans 16 residues. Germline CDR1 and CDR2: SNHLY and FYNNEI. The CDR3, as DNA: TGTGCCAGCAGCTCCCGACAGGGGGCGAAGTATTATGGCTACACCTTC. Translation: CASSSRQGAKYYGYTF.

The rearrangement uses TRBV6-5 and TRBJ2-3; 9 bases fit TRBD1. The CDR3 sequence is 15 residues long. The V gene end was trimmed by 0 bases and the J gene end by 6 bases; junction bases not matched to a gene: 4. The germline V gene has CDR1 MNHEY and CDR2 SVGAGI. The CDR3 nucleotides are TGTGCCAGCAGTTACTCGGACAGGGGACTGGATACGCAGTATTTT. Translating gives CASSYSDRGLDTQYF.

The V call is TRBV28, the J call TRBJ2-5, with 9 bases that match TRBD1. The V gene's germline CDR1 is MDHEN and CDR2 SYDVKM. The CDR3 is made up of 13 amino acids. Trimming at V came to 11 bases and at J to 5 bases, leaving 9 bases not matched to a gene. CDR3 sequence reads: CAGRDRARETQYF. The CDR3 nucleotides read TGTGCCGGCCGGGACAGGGCGAGGGAGACCCAGTACTTC.

This clone was detected only a few times. The chain joins TRBV5-1 to TRBJ2-3; D may be TRBD1 (6 bases). This CDR3 has 15 residues. From germline, CDR1 is SGHRS and CDR2 YFSETQ. Deletions cut 3 bases from V and 1 base from J, with 12 bases between. The CDR3 spells CASSSQPGGTDTQYF. The CDR3 DNA sequence: TGCGCCAGCAGCTCCCAACCAGGGGGCACAGATACGCAGTATTTT.

The gene calls are TRBV30 and TRBJ2-3; D might be TRBD2 (6 bases). CDR3 length: 13 amino acids. V lost 7 bases and J 4 bases, leaving 15 bases between the germline ends. The V gene's germline CDR1 is GTSNPN and CDR2 SVGIG (reference sequence). CDR3 in DNA: TGTGCCTACCGGGACTGGGGCCCAGATACGCAGTATTTT. Protein product: CAYRDWGPDTQYF. Together with reference TRBV30 and TRBJ2-3, the CDR3 gives the full variable domain: SQTIHQWPATLVQPVGSPLSLECTVEGTSNPNLYWYRQAAGRGLQLLFYSVGIGQISSEVPQNLSASRPQDRQFILSSKKLLLSDSGFYLCAYRDWGPDTQYFGPGTRLTVL.

The CDR3 region has the DNA TGTGCCAGCAGTCTTACCCAGGGCCGCCGGGTCCAGCCCCAGCATTTT. Amino acid sequence: CASSLTQGRRVQPQHF. The rearrangement links TRBV28 to TRBJ1-5; weak D call: TRBD1 (5 bases). CDR1 and CDR2 (germline): MDHEN, SYDVKM. Trimming cost V 5 bases and J 7 bases, with 21 bases left between them. This CDR3 contains 16 residues.

J is TRBJ1-6 and V is TRBV28; a possible D gene is TRBD1 (6 bases). The CDR3 extends over 15 amino acids. The ends were cut back, 3 bases at V and 8 bases at J, with 14 bases in the middle. Germline V gene data show CDR1 as MDHEN and CDR2 as SYDVKM. CDR3 region: CASSFIRGRDSPLHF. CDR3 bases: TGTGCCAGCAGTTTTATCAGGGGACGCGATTCACCCCTCCACTTT.

This chain connects TRBV5-1 to TRBJ2-7, with a weak D call TRBD1 (6 bases). Between the trimmed V and J ends, which lost 3 bases and 7 bases, there was a span of 23 bases. Germline loops: CDR1 SGHRS, CDR2 YFSETQ. This CDR3 region has 16 residues. CDR3 bases: TGCGCCAGCAGCTCCACCCCTCTCCGGACAGCTACAGAGCAGTACTTC. This translates into CASSSTPLRTATEQYF.

This clone turned up a few times. This chain links TRBV11-2 with TRBJ2-1; D possibly corresponds to TRBD1 (6 bases). With 1 base removed from V and 6 bases from J, the gap between germline ends came to 10 bases. Germline CDR1 and CDR2: SGHAT and FQNNGV. The CDR3 runs 14 residues. The CDR3, as DNA: TGTGCCAGCAGCTTAGGGGGGCCTCCCAATGAGCAGTTCTTC. This gives the protein CASSLGGPPNEQFF.